Below, one T cell receptor (beta chain) is given with its context. Its antigen is unidentified. This sample is part of a study of post-analysis software for immune sequencing data. The junction had 5 bases not matched to a gene; V was cut back by 2 bases and J by 1 base. Germline V gene data show CDR1 as MNHEY and CDR2 as SVGEGT. The CDR3 consists of 16 residues. Study-wide results and caveats: Strong co-clustering by F measure was evident for samples that had been prepared in the same batch. Patients with multiple sclerosis recorded significantly lower normalized Chao1 diversity than controls, the study found. In patients, TRBV5-6, TRBV5-1 and TRBV20-1 belonged to roughly 5 TRBV segments found more frequently than in controls.

Each TCR beta cDNA library carried unique molecular identifiers. Starting from roughly 1 to 10 million T cells, the study yielded 500,000 or so cDNA molecules. Using its own MiXCR run on the PCR reads, TCRdb lists one record per CDR3 protein. Seen here are fewer than 850,000 distinct CDR3 sequences, just under 30% observed once, and the top ten hold more than 0.45%. The sequence derives from a girl between 5 and 17 years old with multiple sclerosis. V and J are TRBV6-2 or TRBV6-3 and TRBJ2-3, with 8 bases aligning to TRBD2. The sequencing sample was made of blood. The CDR3 sequence: CASSYLAGGGTDTQYF. The CDR3 coding sequence is TGTGCCAGCAGTTACCTCGCGGGAGGTGGCACAGATACGCAGTATTTT.